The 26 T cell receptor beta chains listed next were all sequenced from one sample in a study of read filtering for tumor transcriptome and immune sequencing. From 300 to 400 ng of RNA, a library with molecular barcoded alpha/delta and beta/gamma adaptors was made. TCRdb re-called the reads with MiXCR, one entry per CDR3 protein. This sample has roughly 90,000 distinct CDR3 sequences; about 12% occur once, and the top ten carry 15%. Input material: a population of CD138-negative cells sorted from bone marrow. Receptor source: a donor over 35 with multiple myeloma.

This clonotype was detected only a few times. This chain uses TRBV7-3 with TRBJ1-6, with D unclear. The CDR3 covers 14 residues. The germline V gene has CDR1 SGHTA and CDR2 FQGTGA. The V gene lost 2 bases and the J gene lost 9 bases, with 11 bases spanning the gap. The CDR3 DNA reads TGTGCCAGCAGCTTAGAGGGAACGGGTTCACCCCTCCACTTT. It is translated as CASSLEGTGSPLHF.

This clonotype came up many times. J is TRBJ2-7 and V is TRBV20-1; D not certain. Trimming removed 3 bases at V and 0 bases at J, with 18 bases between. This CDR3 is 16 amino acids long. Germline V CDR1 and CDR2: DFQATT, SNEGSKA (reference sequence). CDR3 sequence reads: CSASFGYQPRSYEQYF. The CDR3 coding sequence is TGCAGTGCTAGTTTTGGCTACCAGCCTCGCTCCTACGAGCAGTACTTC.

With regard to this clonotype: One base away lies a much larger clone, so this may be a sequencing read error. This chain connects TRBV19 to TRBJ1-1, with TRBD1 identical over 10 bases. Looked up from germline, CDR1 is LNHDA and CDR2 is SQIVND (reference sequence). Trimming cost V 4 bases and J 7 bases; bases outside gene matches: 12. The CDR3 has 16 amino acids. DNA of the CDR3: TGTGCCAGTAGTAGTAGACAGGGGGCGGCCTCCCTTGAAGCTTTCTTT. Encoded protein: CASSSRQGAASLEAFF.

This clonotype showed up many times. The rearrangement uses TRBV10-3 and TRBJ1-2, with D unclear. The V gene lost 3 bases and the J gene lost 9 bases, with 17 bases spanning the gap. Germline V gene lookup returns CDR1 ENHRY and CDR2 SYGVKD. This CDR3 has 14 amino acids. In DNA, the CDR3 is TGTGCCATCAGTGAATCCGGAAGCGAAGAGCGCTACACCTTC. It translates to CAISESGSEERYTF.

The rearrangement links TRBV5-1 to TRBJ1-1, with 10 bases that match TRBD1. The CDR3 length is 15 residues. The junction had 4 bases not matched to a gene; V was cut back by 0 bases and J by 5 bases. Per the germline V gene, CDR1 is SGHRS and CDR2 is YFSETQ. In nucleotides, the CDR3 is TGCGCCAGCAGCTTGGCCTTGGGACAGGGGACTGAAGCTTTCTTT. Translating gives CASSLALGQGTEAFF. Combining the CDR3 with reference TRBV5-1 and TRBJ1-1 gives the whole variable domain KAGVTQTPRYLIKTRGQQVTLSCSPISGHRSVSWYQQTPGQGLQFLFEYFSETQRNKGNFPGRFSGRQFSNSRSEMNVSTLELGDSALYLCASSLALGQGTEAFFGQGTRLTVV.

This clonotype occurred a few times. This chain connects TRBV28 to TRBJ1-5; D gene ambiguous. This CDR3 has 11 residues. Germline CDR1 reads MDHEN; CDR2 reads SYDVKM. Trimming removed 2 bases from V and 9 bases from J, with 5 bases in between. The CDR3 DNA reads TGTGCCAGCAGTTTAAGAGGGCCCCAGCATTTT. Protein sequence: CASSLRGPQHF.

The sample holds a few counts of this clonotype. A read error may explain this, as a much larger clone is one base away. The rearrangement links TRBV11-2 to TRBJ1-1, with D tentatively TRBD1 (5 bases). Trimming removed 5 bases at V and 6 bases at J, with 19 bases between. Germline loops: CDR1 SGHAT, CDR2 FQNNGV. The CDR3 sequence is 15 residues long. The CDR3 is CASSPRLVGPSEAFF. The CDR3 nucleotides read TGTGCCAGCAGCCCCCGTCTGGTGGGGCCATCTGAAGCTTTCTTT.

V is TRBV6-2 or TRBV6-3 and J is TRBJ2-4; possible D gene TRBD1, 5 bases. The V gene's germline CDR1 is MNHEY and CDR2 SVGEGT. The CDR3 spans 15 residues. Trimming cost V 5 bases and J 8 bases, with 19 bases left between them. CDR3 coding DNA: TGTGCCAGCAGTAACGAAGGGGCCCGCCGAGACATTCAGTACTTC. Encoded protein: CASSNEGARRDIQYF.

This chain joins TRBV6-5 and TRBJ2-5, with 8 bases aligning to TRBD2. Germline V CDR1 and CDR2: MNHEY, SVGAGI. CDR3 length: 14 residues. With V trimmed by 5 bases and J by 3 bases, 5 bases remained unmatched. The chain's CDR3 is CASSRNGGEETQYF. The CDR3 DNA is TGTGCCAGCAGTAGGAACGGGGGGGAAGAGACCCAGTACTTC.

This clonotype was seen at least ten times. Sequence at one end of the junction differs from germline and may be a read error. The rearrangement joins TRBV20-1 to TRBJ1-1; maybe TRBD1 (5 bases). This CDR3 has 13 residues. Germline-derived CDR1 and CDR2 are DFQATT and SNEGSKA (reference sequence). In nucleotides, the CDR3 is TGTGGTGCTAAGGGGCTCTTGAACACTGAAGCTTTCTTT. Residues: CGAKGLLNTEAFF.

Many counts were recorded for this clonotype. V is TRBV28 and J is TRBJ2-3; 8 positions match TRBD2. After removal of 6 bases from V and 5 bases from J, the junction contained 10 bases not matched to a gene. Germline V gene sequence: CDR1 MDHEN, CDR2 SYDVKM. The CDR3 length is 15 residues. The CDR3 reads CASRSPGLVVDTQYF. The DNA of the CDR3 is TGTGCCAGCAGATCTCCGGGACTAGTGGTAGATACGCAGTATTTT.

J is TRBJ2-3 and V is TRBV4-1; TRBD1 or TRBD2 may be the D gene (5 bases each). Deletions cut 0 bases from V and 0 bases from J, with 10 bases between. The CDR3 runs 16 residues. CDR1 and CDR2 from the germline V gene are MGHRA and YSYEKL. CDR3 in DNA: TGCGCCAGCAGCCAAGATCGGGGCCTTAGCACAGATACGCAGTATTTT. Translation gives CASSQDRGLSTDTQYF.

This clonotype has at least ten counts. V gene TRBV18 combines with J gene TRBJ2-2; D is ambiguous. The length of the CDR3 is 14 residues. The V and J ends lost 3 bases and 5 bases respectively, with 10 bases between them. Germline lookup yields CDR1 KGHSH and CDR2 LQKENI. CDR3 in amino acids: CASSPERVTGELFF. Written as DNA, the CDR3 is TGTGCCAGCTCACCGGAACGAGTGACCGGGGAGCTGTTTTTT.

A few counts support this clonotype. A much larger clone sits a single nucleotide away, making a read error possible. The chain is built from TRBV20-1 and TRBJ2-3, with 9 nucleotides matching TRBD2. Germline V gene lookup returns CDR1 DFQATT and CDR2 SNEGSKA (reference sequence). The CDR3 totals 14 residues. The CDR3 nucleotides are TGCGGTGCCGGGCGGGAGGGCCCCACAGATACGCAGTATTTT. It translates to CGAGREGPTDTQYF.

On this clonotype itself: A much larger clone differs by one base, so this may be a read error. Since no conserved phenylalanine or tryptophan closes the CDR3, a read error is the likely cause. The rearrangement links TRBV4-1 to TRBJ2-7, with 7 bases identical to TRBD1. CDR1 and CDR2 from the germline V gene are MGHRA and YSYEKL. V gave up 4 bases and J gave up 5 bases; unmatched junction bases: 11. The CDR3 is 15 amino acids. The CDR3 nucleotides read TGCGCCAGCAGCCGGGGAGACAGGGCTTACGACGAGCAGTACTCC. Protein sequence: CASSRGDRAYDEQYS.

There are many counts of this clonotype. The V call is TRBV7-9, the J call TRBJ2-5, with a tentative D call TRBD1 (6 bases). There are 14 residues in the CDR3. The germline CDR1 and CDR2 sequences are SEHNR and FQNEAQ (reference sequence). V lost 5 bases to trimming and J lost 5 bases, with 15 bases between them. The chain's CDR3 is CASSPRQVRETQYF. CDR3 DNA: TGTGCCAGCAGCCCCCGACAGGTCAGGGAGACCCAGTACTTC.

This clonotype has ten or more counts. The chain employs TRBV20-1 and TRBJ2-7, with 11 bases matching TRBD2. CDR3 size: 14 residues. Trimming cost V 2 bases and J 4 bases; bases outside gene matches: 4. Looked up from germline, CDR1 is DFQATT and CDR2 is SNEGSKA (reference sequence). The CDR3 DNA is TGCAGTGCTAGATCGACTAGCGGGACGTACGAGCAGTACTTC. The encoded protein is CSARSTSGTYEQYF.

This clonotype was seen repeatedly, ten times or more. Here the CDR3 reads CASSLTTTSGYNEQFF. CDR3 DNA sequence: TGTGCCAGCAGCTTAACGACGACTAGCGGTTACAATGAGCAGTTCTTC. This chain uses TRBV7-3 with TRBJ2-1; 9 bases fit TRBD2. CDR1 is SGHTA and CDR2 is FQGTGA in the germline V gene. This CDR3 contains 16 residues. The J segment lost 4 bases and the V segment lost 0 bases, leaving 4 bases of the junction unmatched.

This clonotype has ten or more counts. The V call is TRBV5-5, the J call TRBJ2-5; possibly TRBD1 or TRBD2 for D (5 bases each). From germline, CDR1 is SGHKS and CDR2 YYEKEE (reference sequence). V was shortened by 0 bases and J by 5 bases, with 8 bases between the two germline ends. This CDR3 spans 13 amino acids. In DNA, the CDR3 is TGTGCCAGCAGCTTGGAGGGGAGCGAGACCCAGTACTTC. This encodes CASSLEGSETQYF.

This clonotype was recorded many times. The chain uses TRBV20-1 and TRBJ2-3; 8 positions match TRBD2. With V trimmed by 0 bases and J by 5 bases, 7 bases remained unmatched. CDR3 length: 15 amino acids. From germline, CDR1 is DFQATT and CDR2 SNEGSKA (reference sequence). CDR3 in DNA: TGCAGTGCTAGAGATAGCGGGACTCCGGGAGATACGCAGTATTTT. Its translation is CSARDSGTPGDTQYF.

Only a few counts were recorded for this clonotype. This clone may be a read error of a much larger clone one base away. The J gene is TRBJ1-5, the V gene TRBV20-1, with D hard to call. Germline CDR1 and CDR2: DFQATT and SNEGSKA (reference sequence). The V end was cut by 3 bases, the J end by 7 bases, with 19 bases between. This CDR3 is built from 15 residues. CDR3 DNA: TGCAGTGCTAGGGCGGGGAGTGCGTGGAAACAGCCCCAGCATTTT. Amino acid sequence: CSARAGSAWKQPQHF.

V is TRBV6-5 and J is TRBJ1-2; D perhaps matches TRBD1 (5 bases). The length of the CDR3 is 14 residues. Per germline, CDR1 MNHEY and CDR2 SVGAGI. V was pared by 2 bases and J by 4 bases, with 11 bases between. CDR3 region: CASSYPGTGYGYTF. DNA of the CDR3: TGTGCCAGCAGTTACCCCGGGACGGGCTATGGCTACACCTTC.

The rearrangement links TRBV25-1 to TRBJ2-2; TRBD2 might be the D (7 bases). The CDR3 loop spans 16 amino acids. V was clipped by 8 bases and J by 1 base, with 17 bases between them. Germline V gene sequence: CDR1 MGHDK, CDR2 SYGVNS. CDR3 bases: TGTGCCAGCCTTAAGGGGGGGCTCTGGAACACCGGGGAGCTGTTTTTT. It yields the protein CASLKGGLWNTGELFF.

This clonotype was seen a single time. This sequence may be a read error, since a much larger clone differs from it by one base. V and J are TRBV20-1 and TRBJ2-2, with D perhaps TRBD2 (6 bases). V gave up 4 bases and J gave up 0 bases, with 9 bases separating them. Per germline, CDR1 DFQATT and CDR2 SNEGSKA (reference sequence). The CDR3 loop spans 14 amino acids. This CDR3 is CSATGGANTGELFF. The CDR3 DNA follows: TGCAGTGCTACGGGCGGGGCGAACACCGGGGAGCTGTTTTTT.

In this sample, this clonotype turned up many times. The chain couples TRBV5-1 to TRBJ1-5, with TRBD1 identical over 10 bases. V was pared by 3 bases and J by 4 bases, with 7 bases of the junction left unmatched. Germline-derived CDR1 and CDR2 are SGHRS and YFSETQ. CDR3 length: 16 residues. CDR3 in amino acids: CASSSPGTGVNQPQHF. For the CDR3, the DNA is TGCGCCAGCAGCTCGCCCGGGACAGGGGTTAATCAGCCCCAGCATTTT.

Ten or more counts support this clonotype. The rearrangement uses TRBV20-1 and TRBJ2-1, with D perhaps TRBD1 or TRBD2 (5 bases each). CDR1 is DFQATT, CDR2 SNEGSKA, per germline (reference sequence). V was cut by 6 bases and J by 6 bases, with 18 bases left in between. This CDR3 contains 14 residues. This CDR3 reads CSAGRDHTFNEQFF. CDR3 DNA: TGCAGTGCGGGACGGGACCATACCTTCAATGAGCAGTTCTTC.